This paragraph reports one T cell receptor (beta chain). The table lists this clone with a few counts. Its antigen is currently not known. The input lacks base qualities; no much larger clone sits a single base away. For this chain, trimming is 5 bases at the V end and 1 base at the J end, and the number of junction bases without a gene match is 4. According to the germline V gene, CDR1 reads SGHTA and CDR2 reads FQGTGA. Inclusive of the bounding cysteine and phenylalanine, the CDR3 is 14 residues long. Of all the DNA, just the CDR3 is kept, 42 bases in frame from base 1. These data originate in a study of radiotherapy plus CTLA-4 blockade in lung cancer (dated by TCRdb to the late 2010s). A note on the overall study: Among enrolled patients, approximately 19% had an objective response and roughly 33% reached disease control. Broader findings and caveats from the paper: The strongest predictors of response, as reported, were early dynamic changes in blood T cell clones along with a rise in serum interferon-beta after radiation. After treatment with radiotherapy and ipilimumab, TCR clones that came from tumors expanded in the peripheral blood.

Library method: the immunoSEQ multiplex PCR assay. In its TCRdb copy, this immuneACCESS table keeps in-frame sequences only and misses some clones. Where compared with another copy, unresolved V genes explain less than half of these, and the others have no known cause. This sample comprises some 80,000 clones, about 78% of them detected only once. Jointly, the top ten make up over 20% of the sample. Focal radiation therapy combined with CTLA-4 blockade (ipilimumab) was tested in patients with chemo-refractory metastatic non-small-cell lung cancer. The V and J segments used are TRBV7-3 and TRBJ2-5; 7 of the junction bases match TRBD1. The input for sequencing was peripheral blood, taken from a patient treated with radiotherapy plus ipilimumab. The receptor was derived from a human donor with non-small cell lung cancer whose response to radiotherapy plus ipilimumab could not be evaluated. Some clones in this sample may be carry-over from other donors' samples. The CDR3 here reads CASSHRGGQETQYF. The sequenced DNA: TGTGCCAGCAGCCACAGGGGCGGCCAAGAGACCCAGTACTTC.